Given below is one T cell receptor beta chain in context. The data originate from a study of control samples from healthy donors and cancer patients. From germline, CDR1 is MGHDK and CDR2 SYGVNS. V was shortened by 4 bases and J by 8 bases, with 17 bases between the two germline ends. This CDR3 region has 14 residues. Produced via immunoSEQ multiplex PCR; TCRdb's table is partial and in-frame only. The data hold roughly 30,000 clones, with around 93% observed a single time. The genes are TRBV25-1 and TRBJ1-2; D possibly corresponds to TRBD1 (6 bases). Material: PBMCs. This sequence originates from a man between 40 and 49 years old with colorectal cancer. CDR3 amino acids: CASSGPNRALGYTF. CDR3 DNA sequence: TGTGCCAGCAGTGGTCCAAACAGGGCTTTGGGCTACACCTTC.